This entry features one T cell receptor beta chain sequence. Antigen: not known. Assay used: immunoSEQ multiplex PCR; TCRdb lists only in-frame clones, some missing. The sample holds fewer than 2,000 clones; 25% to 30% are singletons and the top ten take about 13%. This entry is derived from a study of T cells in localized non-small cell lung cancer. There are 14 residues in the CDR3. The V and J ends lost 7 bases and 4 bases, in that order; junction bases with no gene match: 9. Germline lookup yields CDR1 LNHDA and CDR2 SQIVND (reference sequence). The study, taken as a whole, reports: Higher blood T cell density tracked longer overall survival. There was higher T cell clonality in uninvolved adjacent lung than in tumor, and it was highest there. Only one tumor region went through sequencing, so heterogeneity may still be there. Within adjacent lung there appeared a median approximately 58 of the top 100 tumor clones.

The receptor was isolated from a male donor older than 55 with stage II squamous cell lung carcinoma. The J gene is TRBJ1-2, the V gene TRBV19, with TRBD1 identical over 7 bases. The sequencing used normal lung tissue next to the tumor, collected before any cancer treatment. DNA for the CDR3: TGTGCCAGTACCCCAGGGACAGCCGTCTATGGCTACACCTTC. Its protein is CASTPGTAVYGYTF.